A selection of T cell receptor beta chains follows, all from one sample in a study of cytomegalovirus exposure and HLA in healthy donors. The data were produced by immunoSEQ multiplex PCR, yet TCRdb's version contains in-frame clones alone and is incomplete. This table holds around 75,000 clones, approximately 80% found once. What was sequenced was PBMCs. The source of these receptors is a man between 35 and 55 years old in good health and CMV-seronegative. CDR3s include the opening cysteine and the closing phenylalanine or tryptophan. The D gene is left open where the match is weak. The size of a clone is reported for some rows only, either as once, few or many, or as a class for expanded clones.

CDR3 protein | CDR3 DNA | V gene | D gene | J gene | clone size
CAWAEGLAAKDTQYF | TGTGCCTGGGCTGAGGGACTAGCGGCCAAAGATACGCAGTATTTT | TRBV30 | TRBD2 | TRBJ2-3 | .
CAIDGRPGQGENYGYTF | TGTGCCATCGACGGGCGACCCGGACAGGGGGAGAACTATGGCTACACCTTC | TRBV10-3 | TRBD1 | TRBJ1-2 | .
CASSFGTSGGLQETQYF | TGCGCCAGCAGCTTCGGGACTAGCGGGGGGCTCCAAGAGACCCAGTACTTC | TRBV5-1 | TRBD2 | TRBJ2-5 | .
CASSYSYNSPLHF | TGTGCCAGCAGCTACAGCTATAATTCACCCCTCCACTTT | TRBV7-3 | . | TRBJ1-6 | few
CASRPTGGGQPQHF | TGTGCCAGCAGACCTACAGGGGGCGGTCAGCCCCAGCATTTT | TRBV27 | TRBD1 | TRBJ1-5 | .
CASSLGLAGPRSTDTQYF | TGTGCCAGCAGCTTAGGCCTAGCGGGGCCCCGTAGCACAGATACGCAGTATTTT | TRBV11-2 | TRBD2 | TRBJ2-3 | .
CASSLFSGVYTEAFF | TGTGCCAGCAGCTTATTTTCGGGAGTGTACACTGAAGCTTTCTTT | TRBV13 | . | TRBJ1-1 | .
CASTASQGGTGELFF | TGTGCCAGCACGGCGTCGCAGGGGGGAACCGGGGAGCTGTTTTTT | TRBV7-6 | . | TRBJ2-2 | once
CASRRQGSQPQHF | TGTGCCAGCAGGAGGCAGGGGTCGCAGCCCCAGCATTTT | TRBV6-5 | . | TRBJ1-5 | .
CASSPTESTDTQYF | TGCGCCAGCAGCCCGACAGAGAGCACAGATACGCAGTATTTT | TRBV5-1 | . | TRBJ2-3 | .
CASSSGDRAERSNQPQHF | TGTGCCAGCAGCTCGGGGGACAGGGCCGAGCGGAGCAATCAGCCCCAGCATTTT | TRBV7-9 | TRBD1 | TRBJ1-5 | .
CASKGDNYGYTF | TGTGCCAGCAAAGGAGACAACTATGGCTACACCTTC | TRBV6-5 | . | TRBJ1-2 | .
CASIDGGWNTEAFF | TGTGCCAGCATAGACGGAGGATGGAACACTGAAGCTTTCTTT | TRBV6-1 | . | TRBJ1-1 | .
CASSYRGLEEKLFF | TGTGCCAGTAGCTACAGGGGACTGGAAGAAAAACTGTTTTTT | TRBV19 | TRBD1 | TRBJ1-4 | .
CASSWDSGGYTF | TGTGCCAGCAGCTGGGACAGCGGAGGCTACACCTTC | TRBV7-9 | TRBD1 | TRBJ1-2 | .
CSVNHGGTSSYEQYF | TGCAGCGTCAACCACGGGGGTACATCCTCCTACGAGCAGTACTTC | TRBV29-1 | . | TRBJ2-7 | .
CARSQATSGGPPIQYF | TGTGCCCGCAGCCAAGCGACTAGCGGGGGGCCCCCCATTCAGTACTTC | TRBV4-2 | TRBD2 | TRBJ2-4 | .
CASSLQPQHF | TGTGCCAGCAGCCTTCAGCCCCAGCATTTT | TRBV6-6 | . | TRBJ1-5 | .
CASSPRDTHPLAGELFF | TGTGCCAGCAGCCCTCGGGACACTCATCCCCTGGCCGGGGAGCTGTTTTTT | TRBV7-2 | . | TRBJ2-2 | few
CAISESPGTGANYGYTF | TGTGCCATCAGTGAGTCCCCCGGGACAGGGGCTAACTATGGCTACACCTTC | TRBV10-3 | TRBD1 | TRBJ1-2 | once
CASRMDSANEKLFF | TGTGCCAGCAGAATGGACAGTGCTAATGAAAAACTGTTTTTT | TRBV6-5 | . | TRBJ1-4 | .
CASSEWRVYNSPLHF | TGTGCCAGCAGTGAATGGAGGGTATATAATTCACCCCTCCACTTT | TRBV2 | . | TRBJ1-6 | .